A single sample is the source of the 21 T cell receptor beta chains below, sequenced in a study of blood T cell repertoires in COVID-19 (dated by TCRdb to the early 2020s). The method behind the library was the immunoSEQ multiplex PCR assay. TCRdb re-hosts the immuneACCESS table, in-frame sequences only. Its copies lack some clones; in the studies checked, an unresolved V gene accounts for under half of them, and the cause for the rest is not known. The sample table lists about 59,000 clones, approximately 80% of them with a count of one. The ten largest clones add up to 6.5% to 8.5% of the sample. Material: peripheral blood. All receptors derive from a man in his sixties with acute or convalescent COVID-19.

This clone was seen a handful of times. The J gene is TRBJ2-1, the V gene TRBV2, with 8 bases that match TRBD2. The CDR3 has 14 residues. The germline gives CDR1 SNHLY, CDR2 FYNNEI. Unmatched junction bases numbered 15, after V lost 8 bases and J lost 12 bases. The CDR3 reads CASLPGGGLLRQFF. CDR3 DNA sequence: TGTGCCAGCCTCCCTGGCGGGGGGCTCTTGCGGCAGTTCTTC.

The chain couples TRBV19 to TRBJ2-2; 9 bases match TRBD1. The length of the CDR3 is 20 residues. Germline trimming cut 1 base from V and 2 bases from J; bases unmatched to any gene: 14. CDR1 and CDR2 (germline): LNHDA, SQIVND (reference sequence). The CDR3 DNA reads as TGTGCCAGTAGTATAGCGTGGACAGGGGCCCCGATCCGAAACACCGGGGAGCTGTTTTTT. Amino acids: CASSIAWTGAPIRNTGELFF.

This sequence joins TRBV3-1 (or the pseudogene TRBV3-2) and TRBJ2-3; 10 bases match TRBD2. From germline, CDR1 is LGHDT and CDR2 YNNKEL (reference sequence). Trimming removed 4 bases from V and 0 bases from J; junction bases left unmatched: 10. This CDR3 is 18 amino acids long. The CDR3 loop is CASSPLAGGPYSTDTQYF. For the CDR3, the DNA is TGTGCCAGCAGCCCATTAGCGGGGGGACCATACAGCACAGATACGCAGTATTTT.

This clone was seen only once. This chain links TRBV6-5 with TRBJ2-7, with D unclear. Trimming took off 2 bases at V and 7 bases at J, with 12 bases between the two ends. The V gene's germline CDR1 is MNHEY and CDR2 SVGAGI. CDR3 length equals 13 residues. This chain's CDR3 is CASSYQVSQEQYF. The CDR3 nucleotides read TGTGCCAGCAGTTACCAGGTCAGCCAAGAGCAGTACTTC.

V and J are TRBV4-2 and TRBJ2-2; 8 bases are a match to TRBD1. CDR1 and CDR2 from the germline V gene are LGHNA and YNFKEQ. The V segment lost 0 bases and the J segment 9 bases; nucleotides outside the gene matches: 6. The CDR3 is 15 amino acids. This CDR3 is CASSQEGTGGRELFF. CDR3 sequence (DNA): TGTGCCAGCAGCCAAGAGGGAACAGGGGGAAGGGAGCTGTTTTTT.

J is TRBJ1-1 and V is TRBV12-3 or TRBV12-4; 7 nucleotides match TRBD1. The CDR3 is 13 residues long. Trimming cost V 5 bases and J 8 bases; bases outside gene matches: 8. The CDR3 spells CASSLTGASEAFF. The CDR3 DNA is TGTGCCAGCAGTCTTACAGGGGCCTCCGAAGCTTTCTTT.

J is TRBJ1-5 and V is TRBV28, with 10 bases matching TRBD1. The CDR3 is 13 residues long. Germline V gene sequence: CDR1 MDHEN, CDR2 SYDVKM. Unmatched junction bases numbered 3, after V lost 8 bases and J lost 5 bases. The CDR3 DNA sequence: TGTGCCAGCGGCGGGACAGGGGATCAGCCCCAGCATTTT. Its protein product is CASGGTGDQPQHF. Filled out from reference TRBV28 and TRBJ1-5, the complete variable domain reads DVKVTQSSRYLVKRTGEKVFLECVQDMDHENMFWYRQDPGLGLRLIYFSYDVKMKEKGDIPEGYSVSREKKERFSLILESASTNQTSMYLCASGGTGDQPQHFGDGTRLSIL.

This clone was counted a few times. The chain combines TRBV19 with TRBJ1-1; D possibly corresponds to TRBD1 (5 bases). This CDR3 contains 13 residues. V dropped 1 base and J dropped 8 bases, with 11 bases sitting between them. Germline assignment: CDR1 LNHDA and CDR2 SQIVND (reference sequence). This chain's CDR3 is CASSIGGTREAFF. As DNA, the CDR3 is TGTGCCAGTAGTATAGGCGGGACCAGGGAAGCTTTCTTT.

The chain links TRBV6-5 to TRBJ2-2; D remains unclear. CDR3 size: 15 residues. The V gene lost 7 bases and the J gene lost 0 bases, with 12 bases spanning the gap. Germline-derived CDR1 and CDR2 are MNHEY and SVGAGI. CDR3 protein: CASTPDTANTGELFF. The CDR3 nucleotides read TGTGCCAGCACCCCAGACACCGCGAACACCGGGGAGCTGTTTTTT.

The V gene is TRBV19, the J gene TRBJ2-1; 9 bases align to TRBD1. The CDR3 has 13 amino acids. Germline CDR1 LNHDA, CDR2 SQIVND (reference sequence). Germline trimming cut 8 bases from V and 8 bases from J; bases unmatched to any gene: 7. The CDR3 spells CASRGQGSDEQFF. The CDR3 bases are TGTGCCAGTCGAGGACAGGGGAGCGATGAGCAGTTCTTC. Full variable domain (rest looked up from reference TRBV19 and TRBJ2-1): DGGITQSPKYLFRKEGQNVTLSCEQNLNHDAMYWYRQDPGQGLRLIYYSQIVNDFQKGDIAEGYSVSREKKESFPLTVTSAQKNPTAFYLCASRGQGSDEQFFGPGTRLTVL.

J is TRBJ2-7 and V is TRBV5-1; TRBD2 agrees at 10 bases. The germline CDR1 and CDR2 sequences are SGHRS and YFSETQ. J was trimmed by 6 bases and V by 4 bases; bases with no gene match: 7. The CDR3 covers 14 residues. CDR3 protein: CASSVAASGGEQYF. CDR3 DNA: TGCGCCAGCAGCGTGGCGGCTAGCGGGGGCGAGCAGTACTTC.

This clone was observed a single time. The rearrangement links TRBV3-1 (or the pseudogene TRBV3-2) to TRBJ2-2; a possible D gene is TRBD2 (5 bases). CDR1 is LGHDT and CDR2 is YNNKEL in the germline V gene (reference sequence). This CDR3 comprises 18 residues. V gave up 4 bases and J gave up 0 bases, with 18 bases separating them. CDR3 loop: CASSPLLANPANTGELFF. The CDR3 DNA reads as TGTGCCAGCAGCCCGCTCTTAGCGAACCCTGCGAACACCGGGGAGCTGTTTTTT.

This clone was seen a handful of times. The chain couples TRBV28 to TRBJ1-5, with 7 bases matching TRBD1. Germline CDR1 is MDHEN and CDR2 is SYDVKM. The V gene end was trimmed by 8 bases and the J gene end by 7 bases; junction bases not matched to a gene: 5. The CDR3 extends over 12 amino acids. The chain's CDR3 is CASQGGSQPQHF. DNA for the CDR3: TGTGCCAGCCAGGGGGGAAGCCAGCCCCAGCATTTT.

DNA for the CDR3: TGTGCCAGCAGTTCTTCTCGGGGGGCTTTCTTT. This gives the protein CASSSSRGAFF. The J gene is TRBJ1-1, the V gene TRBV6-5; maybe TRBD1 (5 bases). With 4 bases removed from V and 11 bases from J, the gap between germline ends came to 11 bases. CDR1 and CDR2 (germline): MNHEY, SVGAGI. The CDR3 sequence is 11 residues long.

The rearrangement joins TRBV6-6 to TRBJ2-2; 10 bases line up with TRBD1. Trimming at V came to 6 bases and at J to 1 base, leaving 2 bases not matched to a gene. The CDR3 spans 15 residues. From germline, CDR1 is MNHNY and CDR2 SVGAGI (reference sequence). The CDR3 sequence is CASSDRGRNTGELFF. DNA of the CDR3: TGTGCCAGCAGCGACAGGGGGCGGAACACCGGGGAGCTGTTTTTT.

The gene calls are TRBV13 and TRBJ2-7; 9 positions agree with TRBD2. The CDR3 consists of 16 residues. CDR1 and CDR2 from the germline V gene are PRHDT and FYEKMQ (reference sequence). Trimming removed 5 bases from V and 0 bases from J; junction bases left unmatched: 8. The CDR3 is CASSKAGGRSSYEQYF. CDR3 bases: TGTGCCAGCAGCAAAGCGGGGGGTCGGAGCTCCTACGAGCAGTACTTC.

This CDR3 is CASSSGGTEAFF. The DNA for the CDR3 is TGTGCCAGCTCATCTGGGGGGACTGAAGCTTTCTTT. V and J are TRBV7-2 and TRBJ1-1, with a tentative D call TRBD1 (5 bases). V was pared by 8 bases and J by 5 bases, with 12 bases between. This CDR3 is 12 amino acids long. Germline-derived CDR1 and CDR2 are SGHTA and FQGNSA.

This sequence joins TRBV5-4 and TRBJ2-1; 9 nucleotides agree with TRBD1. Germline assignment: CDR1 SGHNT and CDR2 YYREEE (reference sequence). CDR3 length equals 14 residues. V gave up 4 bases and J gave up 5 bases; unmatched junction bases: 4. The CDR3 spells CASSTRTGDNEQFF. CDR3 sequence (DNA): TGTGCCAGCAGCACCCGGACAGGGGACAATGAGCAGTTCTTC.

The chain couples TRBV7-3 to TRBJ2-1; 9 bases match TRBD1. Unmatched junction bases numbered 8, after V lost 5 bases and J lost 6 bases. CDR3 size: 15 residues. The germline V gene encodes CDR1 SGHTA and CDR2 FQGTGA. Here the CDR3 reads CASSQGQGGRNEQFF. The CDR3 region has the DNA TGTGCCAGCAGCCAGGGACAGGGCGGACGCAATGAGCAGTTCTTC.

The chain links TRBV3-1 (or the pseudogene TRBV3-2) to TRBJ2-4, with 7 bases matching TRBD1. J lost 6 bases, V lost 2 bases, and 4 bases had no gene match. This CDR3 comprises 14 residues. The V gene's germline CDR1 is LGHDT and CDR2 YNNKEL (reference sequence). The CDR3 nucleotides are TGTGCCAGCAGCCAAACGGGACAGATAAACATTCAGTACTTC. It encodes CASSQTGQINIQYF.

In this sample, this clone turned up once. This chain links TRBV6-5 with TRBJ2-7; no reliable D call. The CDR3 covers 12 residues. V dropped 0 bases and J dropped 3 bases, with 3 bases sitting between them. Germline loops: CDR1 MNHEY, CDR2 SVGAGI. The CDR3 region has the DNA TGTGCCAGCAGTTACTCGAGCTACGAGCAGTACTTC. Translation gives CASSYSSYEQYF.